Listed below are T cell receptor beta chains from one sample, sequenced in a study of cytomegalovirus exposure and HLA in healthy donors. Assay: immunoSEQ multiplex PCR; the TCRdb copy retains only in-frame clones and omits some. The profile shows 140,000 to 150,000 clones, 79% of them singletons. The material sequenced was PBMCs. The source of these receptors is a woman aged 40 to 50 in good health and CMV-seropositive. Each CDR3 is given with its conserved first and last residue. The D gene is left open where the match is weak. Clone sizes are given selectively: once, few, many, or a class where the clone is expanded.

TRBV4-1	NA	NA	TRBJ1-5	TGCGCCAGCAGCCAAAGCGTCTCTCCGCCCCAGCATTTT	CASSQSVSPPQHF
TRBV5-1	NA	TRBD1	TRBJ1-4	TGCGCCAGCAGCGCGACAGGGCCGAATGAAAAACTGTTTTTT	CASSATGPNEKLFF
TRBV19	NA	TRBD1	TRBJ2-1	TGTGCCAGTAGGGACCGGGACAGGGTTGGCGGGGAGCAGTTCTTC	CASRDRDRVGGEQFF
TRBV6-5	few	NA	TRBJ2-1	TGTGCCAGCAGTTACTCGAGCTCCTCCTACAATGAGCAGTTCTTC	CASSYSSSSYNEQFF
TRBV10-3	few	NA	TRBJ2-7	TGTGCCATCAGTAGGGGATTTCTCTACGAGCAGTACTTC	CAISRGFLYEQYF
TRBV2	few	NA	TRBJ1-6	TGTGCCAGCAGTTCAGGGAATTCACCCCTCCACTTT	CASSSGNSPLHF
TRBV18	NA	TRBD1	TRBJ1-6	TGTGCCAGCTCACCAACAACTCACAGGGGGCGTAATTCACCCCTCCACTTT	CASSPTTHRGRNSPLHF
TRBV6-1	NA	NA	TRBJ1-4	TGTGCCAGCAATCCTACAGGGACAACTAATGAAAAACTGTTTTTT	CASNPTGTTNEKLFF
TRBV9	NA	NA	TRBJ2-2	TGTGCCAGCGGTAAGCTGGGGGGCACCGGGGAGCTGTTTTTT	CASGKLGGTGELFF
TRBV28	NA	NA	TRBJ1-5	TGTGCCAGCAGGGTACAGGAGTATAGCAATCAGCCCCAGCATTTT	CASRVQEYSNQPQHF
TRBV27	NA	TRBD1	TRBJ1-5	TGTGCCAGCAGTGACAGGGGATATAGCAATCAGCCCCAGCATTTT	CASSDRGYSNQPQHF
TRBV28	NA	TRBD1	TRBJ1-4	TGTGCCAGCAGACCTCAGGGGGCCCCTAATGAAAAACTGTTTTTT	CASRPQGAPNEKLFF
TRBV5-1	NA	NA	TRBJ1-1	TGCGCCAGCAGCTTGTCAGCCCCTCGGGACACTGAAGCTTTCTTT	CASSLSAPRDTEAFF
TRBV7-9	NA	NA	TRBJ2-1	TGTGCCAGCAGCTTAATCGGCGGGGGCGCCTACAATGAGCAGTTCTTC	CASSLIGGGAYNEQFF
TRBV5-1	NA	TRBD1	TRBJ2-5	TGCGCCAGCAGCATCCGGGACAGGGAGGAGACCCAGTACTTC	CASSIRDREETQYF
TRBV6-5	NA	NA	TRBJ1-5	TGTGCCAGCGGGTATCAGGTTGGTCAGCCCCAGCATTTT	CASGYQVGQPQHF
TRBV7-2	NA	NA	TRBJ2-7	TGTGCCAGCAGCTTAGCGGGCCGACTACCCTACGAGCAGTACTTC	CASSLAGRLPYEQYF
TRBV4-2	NA	NA	TRBJ2-2	TGTGCCAGCAGCCAGACACATGGGTACACCGGGGAGCTGTTTTTT	CASSQTHGYTGELFF
TRBV7-7	few	TRBD1	TRBJ2-5	TGTGCCAGCAGCACCGGGACAGCGGAGACCCAGTACTTC	CASSTGTAETQYF
TRBV5-4	NA	TRBD1	TRBJ1-2	TGTGCCAGCAGCTTGCAGGGGGCGGGAAGTGGCTACACCTTC	CASSLQGAGSGYTF
TRBV6-5	NA	TRBD2	TRBJ2-1	TGTGCCACTGGCGCGGGGGGACCTTACAATGAGCAGTTCTTC	CATGAGGPYNEQFF
TRBV5-4	few	NA	TRBJ2-1	TGTGCCAGCAGACGCGGGATCGAGCAGTTCTTC	CASRRGIEQFF
TRBV28	NA	TRBD2	TRBJ2-7	TGTGCCAGCAGTCCCGCTAGCGGGGGTAGCTACGAGCAGTACTTC	CASSPASGGSYEQYF
TRBV10-2	NA	TRBD1	TRBJ2-6	TGCGCCAGCAGCCCGGGACAGGGGCTCTCTGGGGCCAACGTCCTGACTTTC	CASSPGQGLSGANVLTF
TRBV19	NA	NA	TRBJ2-2	TGTGCCAGTACCCCTACCCGAGGGGAGCTGTTTTTT	CASTPTRGELFF
TRBV28	NA	NA	TRBJ1-5	TGTGCCAGCAGTTTAAGTTCGGGAGGGTATAGCAATCAGCCCCAGCATTTT	CASSLSSGGYSNQPQHF